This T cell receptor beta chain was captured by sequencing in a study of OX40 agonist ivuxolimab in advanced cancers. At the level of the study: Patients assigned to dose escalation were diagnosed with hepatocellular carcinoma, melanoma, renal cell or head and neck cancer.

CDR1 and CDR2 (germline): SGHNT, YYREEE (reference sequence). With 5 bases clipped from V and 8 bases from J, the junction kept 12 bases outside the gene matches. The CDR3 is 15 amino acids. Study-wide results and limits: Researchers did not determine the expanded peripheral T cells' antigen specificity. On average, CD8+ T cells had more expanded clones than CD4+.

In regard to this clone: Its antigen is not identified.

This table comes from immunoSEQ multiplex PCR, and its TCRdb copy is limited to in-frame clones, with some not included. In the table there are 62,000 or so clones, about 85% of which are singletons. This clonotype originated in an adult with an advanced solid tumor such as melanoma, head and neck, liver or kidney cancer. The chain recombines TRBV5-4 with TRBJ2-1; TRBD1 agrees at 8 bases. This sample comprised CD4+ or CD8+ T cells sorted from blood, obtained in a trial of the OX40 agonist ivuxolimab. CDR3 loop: CASSPDRVVVDEQFF. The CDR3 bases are TGTGCCAGCAGTCCGGACAGGGTAGTTGTAGATGAGCAGTTCTTC.